This is a list of T cell receptor beta chains from one sample in a study of CD8 T cells in ankylosing spondylitis. TCRdb reprocessed the 5' RACE reads via MiXCR and lists one record per CDR3 protein. The sample carries some 450,000 distinct CDR3 sequences, over 15% recorded once. Sequencing was done on a sample of blood, either unsorted or a sorted T cell fraction (not recorded which). The source of these receptors is a male donor with ankylosing spondylitis. Both conserved end residues are part of each CDR3. A D gene is named only where the DNA matches it firmly. The size entry is marked missing in some rows and otherwise reads once, few, many or a size class.

V	D	size	J	length	CDR3	DNA
TRBV6-5	TRBD1	few	TRBJ2-7	17	CASSYTRWTGGSYEQYF	TGTGCCAGCAGTTATACCCGCTGGACAGGGGGCTCCTACGAGCAGTACTTC
TRBV4-2	TRBD1	many	TRBJ1-2	15	CASSQEGRQGDGYTF	TGTGCCAGCAGCCAAGAGGGACGACAGGGTGATGGCTACACCTTC
TRBV9	.	few	TRBJ2-7	15	CASSVAPQETYEQYF	TGTGCCAGCAGCGTAGCTCCTCAGGAGACCTACGAGCAGTACTTC
TRBV20-1	TRBD2	.	TRBJ2-5	14	CSGILAVVQETQYF	TGCAGTGGGATACTAGCGGTCGTCCAAGAGACCCAGTACTTC
TRBV7-6	TRBD2	few	TRBJ2-3	17	CASSNGLSGRATDTQYF	TGTGCCAGCAGCAACGGACTAAGCGGGAGGGCCACAGATACGCAGTATTTT
TRBV20-1	.	few	TRBJ2-3	11	CSAHLTDTQYF	TGCAGTGCCCACCTTACAGATACGCAGTATTTT
TRBV20-1	.	.	TRBJ1-2	13	CSADPGPDYGYTF	TGCAGTGCTGATCCGGGACCGGACTATGGCTACACCTTC
TRBV6-1	.	.	TRBJ1-1	15	CASSDLWRQNTEAFF	TGTGCCAGCAGTGACTTATGGCGGCAGAACACTGAAGCTTTCTTT
TRBV12-3/TRBV12-4	TRBD1	many	TRBJ1-2	15	CASSQGQGSGYGYTF	TGTGCCAGCAGCCAAGGACAGGGATCGGGCTATGGCTACACCTTC
TRBV15	.	.	TRBJ1-5	15	CATSREGYSNQPQHF	TGTGCCACCAGCAGAGAGGGGTATAGCAATCAGCCCCAGCATTTT
TRBV29-1	TRBD1	many	TRBJ2-5	15	CSAHRTGVVGETQYF	TGCAGCGCCCACCGGACAGGGGTCGTGGGAGAGACCCAGTACTTC
TRBV7-9	.	few	TRBJ2-3	14	CASTLGLMADTQYF	TGTGCCAGCACCCTAGGCCTGATGGCAGATACGCAGTATTTT
TRBV25-1	.	few	TRBJ2-1	13	CASSEGQDNEQFF	TGTGCCAGCAGTGAAGGGCAAGACAATGAGCAGTTCTTC
TRBV6-5	TRBD1	.	TRBJ2-5	15	CASSYGQGARKTQYF	TGTGCCAGCAGTTACGGACAGGGGGCTCGAAAGACCCAGTACTTC
TRBV6-5	.	few	TRBJ2-1	15	CASSYAGAQLNEQFF	TGTGCCAGCAGTTACGCCGGGGCCCAACTCAATGAGCAGTTCTTC
TRBV27	.	.	TRBJ1-2	15	CASTPPGIPSAGYTF	TGTGCCAGCACCCCCCCAGGGATCCCCTCCGCTGGCTACACCTTC
TRBV18	.	.	TRBJ1-1	14	CASSPLAQNTEAFF	TGTGCCAGCTCACCGCTGGCCCAGAACACTGAAGCTTTCTTT
TRBV28	.	few	TRBJ1-1	13	CASSFNDPFEAFF	TGTGCCAGCAGTTTCAACGACCCCTTTGAAGCTTTCTTT
TRBV3-1	TRBD1	few	TRBJ1-5	13	CASSHGDSQPQHF	TGTGCCAGCAGCCACGGGGACAGCCAGCCCCAGCATTTT
TRBV28	TRBD2	.	TRBJ2-1	15	CASRSSGRWYNEQFF	TGTGCCAGCCGGAGTAGCGGGAGATGGTACAATGAGCAGTTCTTC
TRBV28	TRBD1	few	TRBJ2-2	17	CASSPFSGTGNTGELFF	TGTGCCAGCAGTCCATTCTCCGGGACAGGGAACACCGGGGAGCTGTTTTTT
TRBV10-3	.	many	TRBJ2-1	11	CAIRATAEQFF	TGTGCCATCAGAGCAACGGCGGAGCAGTTCTTC
TRBV5-1	.	few	TRBJ2-6	17	CASSLEAESSGANVLTF	TGCGCCAGCAGCTTGGAGGCCGAGAGCTCTGGGGCCAACGTCCTGACTTTC
TRBV28	TRBD2	few	TRBJ2-1	16	CASSPTGTSGRGEQFF	TGTGCCAGCAGCCCAACCGGGACTAGCGGGAGGGGTGAGCAGTTCTTC
TRBV20-1	.	.	TRBJ2-7	15	CSARDPGQRSYEQYF	TGCAGTGCTAGAGATCCGGGACAACGCTCCTACGAGCAGTACTTC
TRBV12-3/TRBV12-4	TRBD2	many	TRBJ2-1	15	CASSLGVAGANEQFF	TGTGCCAGCAGTTTAGGGGTAGCGGGAGCCAATGAGCAGTTCTTC
TRBV6-2/TRBV6-3	.	few	TRBJ2-4	15	CASSSPGTAKNIQYF	TGTGCCAGCAGCTCCCCGGGGACAGCCAAAAACATTCAGTACTTC
TRBV2	.	.	TRBJ2-1	15	CASSEDYSSYNEQFF	TGTGCCAGCAGTGAAGACTATAGCTCCTACAATGAGCAGTTCTTC
TRBV18	.	.	TRBJ2-3	15	CASSRPGFWADTQYF	TGTGCCAGCTCCCGGCCGGGGTTCTGGGCGGATACGCAGTATTTT
TRBV7-8	.	few	TRBJ2-2	15	CASSPGGQNTGELFF	TGTGCCAGCAGCCCCGGGGGGCAAAACACCGGGGAGCTGTTTTTT
TRBV20-1	.	few	TRBJ2-1	11	CSGEGGNEQFF	TGCAGTGGCGAGGGGGGAAATGAGCAGTTCTTC
TRBV18	.	few	TRBJ2-7	15	CASSSRGGGPYEQYF	TGTGCCAGCTCGTCCAGGGGAGGGGGCCCCTACGAGCAGTACTTC
TRBV7-2	.	.	TRBJ1-5	14	CASSPGTNNQPQHF	TGTGCCAGCAGTCCCGGGACAAACAATCAGCCCCAGCATTTT
TRBV4-1	.	few	TRBJ2-7	14	CASSQDQAAYEQYF	TGCGCCAGCAGCCAAGATCAGGCCGCTTACGAGCAGTACTTC
TRBV9	.	many	TRBJ2-3	15	CASSVEGFGADTQYF	TGTGCCAGCAGCGTAGAAGGGTTTGGCGCAGATACGCAGTATTTT
TRBV14	.	.	TRBJ2-3	13	CASSHRREDTQYF	TGTGCCAGCAGCCATCGAAGGGAAGATACGCAGTATTTT
TRBV10-3	.	.	TRBJ1-2	12	CAISQGSEGYTF	TGTGCCATCAGTCAGGGCTCAGAAGGCTACACCTTC
TRBV20-1	.	few	TRBJ2-3	13	CSAHRGATDTQYF	TGCAGTGCCCACCGGGGGGCGACAGATACGCAGTATTTT
TRBV25-1	.	.	TRBJ1-1	12	CASSLGITEAFF	TGTGCCAGCAGTCTCGGGATCACTGAAGCTTTCTTT